Presented here are 11 T cell receptor beta chains from one specimen sequenced in a study of response to subunit inactivated influenza vaccine. Using its own MiXCR run on the RT-PCR reads, TCRdb lists one record per CDR3 protein. The sample contains almost 600,000 distinct CDR3 sequences, about 15% of which appear only once. Sequences were derived from PBMCs from blood, sampled 11 to 12 days after vaccination. The source is a man aged 50-59 years who received an inactivated influenza vaccine.

This clonotype turned up a few times. This chain uses TRBV27 with TRBJ2-2, with D possibly matching TRBD1 (5 bases). Looked up from germline, CDR1 is MNHEY and CDR2 is SMNVEV (reference sequence). V dropped 0 bases and J dropped 8 bases, with 10 bases sitting between them. The CDR3 sequence is 14 residues long. CDR3 sequence (DNA): TGTGCCAGCAGTTTATCGGTCAGGGCTGGGGAGCTGTTTTTT. Translating it yields CASSLSVRAGELFF.

The gene calls are TRBV5-1 and TRBJ2-1; D perhaps matches TRBD2 (6 bases). V lost 6 bases to trimming and J lost 2 bases, with 9 bases between them. The CDR3 totals 13 residues. Germline lookup yields CDR1 SGHRS and CDR2 YFSETQ. The CDR3 region is CASNRETYNEQFF. CDR3 sequence (DNA): TGCGCCAGCAATCGGGAGACCTACAATGAGCAGTTCTTC. The entire variable domain, with the rest obtained from reference TRBV5-1 and TRBJ2-1, is as follows: KAGVTQTPRYLIKTRGQQVTLSCSPISGHRSVSWYQQTPGQGLQFLFEYFSETQRNKGNFPGRFSGRQFSNSRSEMNVSTLELGDSALYLCASNRETYNEQFFGPGTRLTVL.

The chain carries TRBV6-5 and TRBJ2-1; TRBD2 matches at 7 bases. The CDR3 sequence is 14 residues long. The junction had 6 bases not matched to a gene; V was cut back by 1 base and J by 9 bases. The germline CDR1 and CDR2 sequences are MNHEY and SVGAGI. CDR3 DNA sequence: TGTGCCAGCAGTTACTGGCGGGGGAATGGTGAGCAGTTCTTC. It specifies CASSYWRGNGEQFF.

V and J are TRBV27 and TRBJ1-1; no definite D call. CDR1 MNHEY and CDR2 SMNVEV come from the germline V gene (reference sequence). The V end was cut by 8 bases, the J end by 0 bases, with 10 bases between. The CDR3 runs 13 residues. CDR3 DNA sequence: TGTGCCAGCGGCCTAACAATGAACACTGAAGCTTTCTTT. Translated, it gives CASGLTMNTEAFF.

This chain joins TRBV29-1 and TRBJ2-1; 8 bases are shared with TRBD1. Trimming removed 2 bases from V and 6 bases from J; junction bases left unmatched: 12. Germline V CDR1 and CDR2: SQVTM, ANQGSEA. The length of the CDR3 is 16 residues. In nucleotides, the CDR3 is TGCAGCGTTGAACTTTGGGGGCAGGGGGCTATCAATGAGCAGTTCTTC. Protein sequence: CSVELWGQGAINEQFF.

The chain joins TRBV5-5 to TRBJ2-5; 7 nucleotides line up with TRBD1. V trimming: 3 bases; J trimming: 5 bases; junction bases outside the gene matches: 7. Germline assignment: CDR1 SGHKS and CDR2 YYEKEE (reference sequence). There are 14 residues in the CDR3. The CDR3 here is CASSYRGQIETQYF. In nucleotides, the CDR3 is TGTGCCAGCAGCTACCGGGGACAGATCGAGACCCAGTACTTC.

This clonotype showed up just a few times. This chain links TRBV12-3 or TRBV12-4 with TRBJ2-5; TRBD2 matches at 7 bases. J was trimmed by 2 bases and V by 6 bases; bases with no gene match: 12. This CDR3 contains 16 residues. CDR3: CASSPKTSPRQETQYF. CDR3 bases: TGTGCCAGCAGCCCAAAGACTAGCCCCAGACAAGAGACCCAGTACTTC.

There are a few counts of this clonotype. The chain joins TRBV5-1 to TRBJ2-2; D is perhaps TRBD2 (7 bases). This CDR3 is 18 amino acids long. The germline V gene encodes CDR1 SGHRS and CDR2 YFSETQ. V was shortened by 3 bases and J by 4 bases, with 22 bases between the two germline ends. As DNA, the CDR3 is TGCGCCAGCAGCTCCGTCAGGGGACTACGAAGCGGCACCGGGGAGCTGTTTTTT. Translated: CASSSVRGLRSGTGELFF.

This clonotype was seen only a few times. CDR3 DNA: TGTGCCAGCAAGAGGACAACCCAAGACACTGAAGCTTTCTTT. Translation: CASKRTTQDTEAFF. The chain links TRBV2 to TRBJ1-1, with D possibly being TRBD1 (5 bases). Germline CDR1 is SNHLY and CDR2 is FYNNEI. V lost 7 bases, J lost 3 bases, and 15 bases lay in between. This CDR3 contains 14 residues.

The chain has TRBV11-2 and TRBJ2-5; 10 bases are a match to TRBD2. Germline CDR1 reads SGHAT; CDR2 reads FQNNGV. The CDR3 length is 18 residues. Losses at the gene ends were 5 bases for V and 5 bases for J; bases not matched to a gene: 17. The CDR3: CASSPSGASGSWVETQYF. The CDR3 bases are TGTGCCAGCAGCCCATCGGGGGCTAGCGGGAGTTGGGTCGAGACCCAGTACTTC.

There are a few counts of this clonotype. The gene calls are TRBV6-2 or TRBV6-3 and TRBJ1-5; D not resolved. The CDR3 runs 17 residues. From germline, CDR1 is MNHEY and CDR2 SVGEGT. Deletions cut 1 base from V and 2 bases from J, with 15 bases between. The DNA of the CDR3 is TGTGCCAGCAGTTACTTGCGGGGTGAGTTTGGCAATCAGCCCCAGCATTTT. The encoded protein is CASSYLRGEFGNQPQHF.